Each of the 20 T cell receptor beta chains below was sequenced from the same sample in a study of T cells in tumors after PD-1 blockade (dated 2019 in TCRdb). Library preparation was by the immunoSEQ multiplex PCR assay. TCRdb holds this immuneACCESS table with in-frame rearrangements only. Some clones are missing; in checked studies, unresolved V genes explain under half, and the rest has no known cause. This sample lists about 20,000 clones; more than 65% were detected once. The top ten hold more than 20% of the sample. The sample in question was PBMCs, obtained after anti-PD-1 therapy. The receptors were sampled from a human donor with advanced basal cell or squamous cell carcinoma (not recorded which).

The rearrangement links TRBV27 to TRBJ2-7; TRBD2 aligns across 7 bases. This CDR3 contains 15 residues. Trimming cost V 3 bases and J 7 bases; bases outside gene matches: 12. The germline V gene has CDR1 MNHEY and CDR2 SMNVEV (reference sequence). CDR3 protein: CASSLGGAYSREQYF. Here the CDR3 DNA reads TGTGCCAGCAGTTTGGGAGGGGCCTATTCGAGAGAGCAGTACTTC.

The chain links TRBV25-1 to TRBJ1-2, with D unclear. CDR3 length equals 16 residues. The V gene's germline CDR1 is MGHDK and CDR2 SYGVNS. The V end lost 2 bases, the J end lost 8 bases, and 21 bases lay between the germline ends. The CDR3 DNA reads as TGTGCCAGCAGTGAACCGGGGAATAGGGCCGCGGAGGGCTACACCTTC. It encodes CASSEPGNRAAEGYTF.

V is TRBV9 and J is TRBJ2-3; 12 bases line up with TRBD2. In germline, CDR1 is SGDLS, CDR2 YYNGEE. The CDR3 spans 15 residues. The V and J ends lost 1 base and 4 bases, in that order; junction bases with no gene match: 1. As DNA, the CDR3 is TGTGCCAGCAGCGTACTAGCGGGAGGGCCAGATACGCAGTATTTT. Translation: CASSVLAGGPDTQYF.

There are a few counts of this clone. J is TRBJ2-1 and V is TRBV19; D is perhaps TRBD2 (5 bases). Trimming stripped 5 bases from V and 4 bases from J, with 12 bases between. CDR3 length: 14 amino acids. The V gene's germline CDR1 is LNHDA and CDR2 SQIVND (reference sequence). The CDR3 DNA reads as TGTGCCAGTAGTGAGGGTATCGGTTACAATGAGCAGTTCTTC. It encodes CASSEGIGYNEQFF.

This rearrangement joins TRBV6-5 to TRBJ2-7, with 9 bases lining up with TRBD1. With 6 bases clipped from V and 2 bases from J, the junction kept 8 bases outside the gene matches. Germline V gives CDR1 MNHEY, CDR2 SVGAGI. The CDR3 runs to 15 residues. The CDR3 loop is CASRVTGTGPYEQYF. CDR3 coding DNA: TGTGCCAGCAGGGTCACCGGGACAGGGCCCTACGAGCAGTACTTC.

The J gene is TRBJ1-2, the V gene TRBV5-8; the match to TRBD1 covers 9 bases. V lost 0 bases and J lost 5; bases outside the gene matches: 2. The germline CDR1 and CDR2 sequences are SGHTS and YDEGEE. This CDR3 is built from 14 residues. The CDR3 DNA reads TGTGCCAGCAGCTTGGACAGGGGGCTATATGGCTACACCTTC. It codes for CASSLDRGLYGYTF.

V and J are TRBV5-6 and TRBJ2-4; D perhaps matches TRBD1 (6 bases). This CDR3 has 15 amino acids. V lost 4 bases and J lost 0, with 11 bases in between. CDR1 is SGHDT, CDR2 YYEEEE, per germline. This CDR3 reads CASSQTGLAKNIQYF. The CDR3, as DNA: TGTGCCAGCAGCCAAACAGGGTTAGCCAAAAACATTCAGTACTTC.

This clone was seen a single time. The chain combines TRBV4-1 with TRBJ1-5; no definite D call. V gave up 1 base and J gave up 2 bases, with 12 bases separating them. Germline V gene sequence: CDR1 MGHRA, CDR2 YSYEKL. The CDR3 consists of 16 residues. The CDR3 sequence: CASSQALLRGNQPQHF. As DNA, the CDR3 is TGCGCCAGCAGCCAAGCTCTTTTAAGGGGCAATCAGCCCCAGCATTTT.

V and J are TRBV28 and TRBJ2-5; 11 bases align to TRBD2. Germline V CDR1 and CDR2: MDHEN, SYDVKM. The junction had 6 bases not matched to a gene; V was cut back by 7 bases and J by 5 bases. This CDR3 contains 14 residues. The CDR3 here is CASTTSGRRETQYF. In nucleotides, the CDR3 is TGTGCCAGCACTACTAGCGGGAGACGGGAGACCCAGTACTTC.

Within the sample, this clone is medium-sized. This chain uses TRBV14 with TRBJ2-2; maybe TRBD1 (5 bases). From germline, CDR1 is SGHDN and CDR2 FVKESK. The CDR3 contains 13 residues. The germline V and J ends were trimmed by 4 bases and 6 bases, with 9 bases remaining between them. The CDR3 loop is CASSLQVAGELFF. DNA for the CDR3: TGTGCCAGCAGCCTACAGGTTGCCGGGGAGCTGTTTTTT.

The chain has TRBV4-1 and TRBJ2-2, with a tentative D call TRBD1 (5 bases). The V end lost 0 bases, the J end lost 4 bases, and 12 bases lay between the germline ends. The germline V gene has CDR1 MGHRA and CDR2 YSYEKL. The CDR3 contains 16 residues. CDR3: CASSQDGQGSTGELFF. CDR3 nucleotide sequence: TGCGCCAGCAGCCAAGATGGTCAGGGTTCCACCGGGGAGCTGTTTTTT.

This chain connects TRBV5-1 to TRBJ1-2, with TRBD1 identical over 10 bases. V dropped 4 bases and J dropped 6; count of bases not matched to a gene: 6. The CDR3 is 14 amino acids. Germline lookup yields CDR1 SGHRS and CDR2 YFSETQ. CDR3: CASSGDRGMDGYTF. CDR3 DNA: TGCGCCAGCAGCGGGGACAGGGGAATGGATGGCTACACCTTC. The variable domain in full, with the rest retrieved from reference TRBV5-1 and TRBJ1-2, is KAGVTQTPRYLIKTRGQQVTLSCSPISGHRSVSWYQQTPGQGLQFLFEYFSETQRNKGNFPGRFSGRQFSNSRSEMNVSTLELGDSALYLCASSGDRGMDGYTFGSGTRLTVV.

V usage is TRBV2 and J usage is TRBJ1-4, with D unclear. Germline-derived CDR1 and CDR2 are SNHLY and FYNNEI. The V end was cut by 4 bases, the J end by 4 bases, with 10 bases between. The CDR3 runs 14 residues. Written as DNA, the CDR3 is TGTGCCAGCAGTGGGGCAGCACGTAATGAAAAACTGTTTTTT. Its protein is CASSGAARNEKLFF.

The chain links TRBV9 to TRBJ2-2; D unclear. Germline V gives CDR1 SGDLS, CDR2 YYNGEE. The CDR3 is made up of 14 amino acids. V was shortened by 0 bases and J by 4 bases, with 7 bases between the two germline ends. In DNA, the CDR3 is TGTGCCAGCAGCGTAGGGAAGGGCACCGGGGAGCTGTTTTTT. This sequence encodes CASSVGKGTGELFF. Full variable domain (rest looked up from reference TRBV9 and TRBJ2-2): DSGVTQTPKHLITATGQRVTLRCSPRSGDLSVYWYQQSLDQGLQFLIQYYNGEERAKGNILERFSAQQFPDLHSELNLSSLELGDSALYFCASSVGKGTGELFFGEGSRLTVL.

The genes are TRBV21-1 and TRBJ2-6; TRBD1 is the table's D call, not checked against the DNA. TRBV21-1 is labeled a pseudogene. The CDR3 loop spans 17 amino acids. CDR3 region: CASSKAFLSSGANVLTF. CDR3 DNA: TGTGCCAGCAGCAAAGCGTTTCTCAGCTCTGGGGCCAACGTCCTGACTTTC.

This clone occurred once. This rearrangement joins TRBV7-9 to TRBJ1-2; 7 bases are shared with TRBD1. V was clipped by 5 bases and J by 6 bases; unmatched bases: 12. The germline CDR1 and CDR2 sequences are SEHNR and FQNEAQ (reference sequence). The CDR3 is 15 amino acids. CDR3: CASSVGPTGDHGYTF. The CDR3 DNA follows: TGTGCCAGCAGCGTGGGGCCTACAGGGGATCATGGCTACACCTTC.

CDR3 in amino acids: CASSEASAAANTEAFF. The CDR3 DNA is TGTGCCAGCAGTGAAGCGTCCGCAGCAGCAAACACTGAAGCTTTCTTT. The chain uses TRBV6-1 and TRBJ1-1; D gene ambiguous. Germline-derived CDR1 and CDR2 are MNHNS and SASEGT. The CDR3 sequence is 16 residues long. V lost 0 bases, J lost 2 bases, and 13 bases lay in between.

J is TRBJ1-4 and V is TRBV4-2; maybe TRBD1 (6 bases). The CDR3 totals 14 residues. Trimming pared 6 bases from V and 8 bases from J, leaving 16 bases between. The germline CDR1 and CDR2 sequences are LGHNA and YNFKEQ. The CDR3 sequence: CASRERGGQEKLFF. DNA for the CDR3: TGTGCCAGCAGAGAAAGGGGGGGGCAGGAAAAACTGTTTTTT.

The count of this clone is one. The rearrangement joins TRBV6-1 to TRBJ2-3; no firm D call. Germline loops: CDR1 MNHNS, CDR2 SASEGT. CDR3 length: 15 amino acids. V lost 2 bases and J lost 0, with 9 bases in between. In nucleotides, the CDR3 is TGTGCCAGCAGTGAAACATTCGCTAGCACAGATACGCAGTATTTT. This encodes CASSETFASTDTQYF.

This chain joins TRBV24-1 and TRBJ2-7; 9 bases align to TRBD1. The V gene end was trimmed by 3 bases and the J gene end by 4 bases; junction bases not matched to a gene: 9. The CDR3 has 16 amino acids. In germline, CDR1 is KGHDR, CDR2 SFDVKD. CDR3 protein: CATSDHSGTGIYEQYF. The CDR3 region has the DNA TGTGCCACCAGTGATCATTCCGGGACAGGGATATACGAGCAGTACTTC.